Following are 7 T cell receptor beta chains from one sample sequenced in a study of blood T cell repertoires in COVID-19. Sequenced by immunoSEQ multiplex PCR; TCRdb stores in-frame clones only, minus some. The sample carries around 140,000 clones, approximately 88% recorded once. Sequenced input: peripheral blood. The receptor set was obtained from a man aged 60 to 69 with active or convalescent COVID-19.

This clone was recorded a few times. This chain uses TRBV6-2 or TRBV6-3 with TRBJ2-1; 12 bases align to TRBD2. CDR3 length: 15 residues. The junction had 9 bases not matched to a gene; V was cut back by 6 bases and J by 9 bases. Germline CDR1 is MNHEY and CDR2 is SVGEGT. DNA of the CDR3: TGTGCCAGCAGCTCACTAGCGGGAGGTAAAAGTGAGCAGTTCTTC. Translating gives CASSSLAGGKSEQFF.

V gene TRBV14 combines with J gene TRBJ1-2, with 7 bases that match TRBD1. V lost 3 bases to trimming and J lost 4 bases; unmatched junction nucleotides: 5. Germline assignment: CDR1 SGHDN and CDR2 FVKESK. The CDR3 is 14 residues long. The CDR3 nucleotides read TGTGCCAGCAGCCATTACCGGGACAGCTATGGCTACACCTTC. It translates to CASSHYRDSYGYTF.

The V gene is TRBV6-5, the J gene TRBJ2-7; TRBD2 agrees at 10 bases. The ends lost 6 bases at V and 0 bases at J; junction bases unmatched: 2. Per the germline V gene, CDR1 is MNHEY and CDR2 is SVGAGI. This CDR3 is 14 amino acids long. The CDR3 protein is CASRGTSDSYEQYF. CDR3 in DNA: TGTGCCAGCAGGGGGACTAGCGACTCCTACGAGCAGTACTTC.

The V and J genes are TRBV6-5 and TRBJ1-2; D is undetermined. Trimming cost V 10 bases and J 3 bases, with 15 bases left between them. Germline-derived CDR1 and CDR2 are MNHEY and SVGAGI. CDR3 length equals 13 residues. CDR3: CAIHRMGDYGYTF. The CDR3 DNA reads TGTGCCATCCACAGAATGGGCGACTATGGCTACACCTTC.

CDR3 sequence reads: CASRRSFIDSNQPQHF. CDR3 in DNA: TGTGCCAGCAGGAGGTCTTTTATAGATAGCAATCAGCCCCAGCATTTT. The rearrangement joins TRBV6-4 to TRBJ1-5; D uncertain. Trimming removed 6 bases at V and 0 bases at J, with 15 bases between. The germline V gene encodes CDR1 MRHNA and CDR2 SNTAGT. The CDR3 spans 16 residues.

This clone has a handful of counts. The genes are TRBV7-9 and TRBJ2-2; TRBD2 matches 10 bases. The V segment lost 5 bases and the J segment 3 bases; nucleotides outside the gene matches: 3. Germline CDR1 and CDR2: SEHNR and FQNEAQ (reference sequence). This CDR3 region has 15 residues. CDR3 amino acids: CASSPTSGDTGELFF. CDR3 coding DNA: TGTGCCAGCAGCCCAACTAGCGGGGACACCGGGGAGCTGTTTTTT.

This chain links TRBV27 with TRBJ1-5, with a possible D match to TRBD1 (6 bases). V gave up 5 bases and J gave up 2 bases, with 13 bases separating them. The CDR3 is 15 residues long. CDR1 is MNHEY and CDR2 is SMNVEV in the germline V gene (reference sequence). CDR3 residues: CASSPGTNGNQPQHF. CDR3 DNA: TGTGCCAGCAGTCCGGGGACAAACGGCAATCAGCCCCAGCATTTT.